Below, 11 T cell receptor beta chains from the same sample are listed, as sequenced in a study of blood T cell repertoires in COVID-19. The protocol was immunoSEQ multiplex PCR, while the TCRdb copy is restricted to in-frame clones and leaves out a portion. The data show 85,000 to 95,000 clones, 75% to 90% seen once. Sequenced material: peripheral blood. These receptors originate from a man aged 55 to 70 with COVID-19, enrolled during active disease.

The rearrangement joins TRBV24-1 to TRBJ2-7; possible D gene TRBD1, 6 bases. The V and J ends lost 4 bases and 3 bases respectively, with 9 bases between them. Per germline, CDR1 KGHDR and CDR2 SFDVKD. The length of the CDR3 is 13 residues. The CDR3 DNA reads as TGTGCCACCAGTGAGGAAGGGGGCTACGAGCAGTACTTC. This codes for CATSEEGGYEQYF.

In this sample, this clone turned up a few times. This chain connects TRBV5-4 to TRBJ2-7, with 9 bases lining up with TRBD2. V shed 0 bases, J shed 4 bases, and the junction held 17 bases outside the gene matches. Germline V CDR1 and CDR2: SGHNT, YYREEE (reference sequence). This CDR3 comprises 19 residues. The chain's CDR3 is CASSLVRVPSGRIRYEQYF. In DNA form, the CDR3 reads TGTGCCAGCAGCTTGGTTCGTGTTCCCAGCGGGAGGATACGGTACGAGCAGTACTTC.

The rearrangement links TRBV5-1 to TRBJ2-1; weak D call: TRBD2 (6 bases). The CDR3 runs 18 residues. Trimming pared 1 base from V and 0 bases from J, leaving 17 bases between. Germline V CDR1 and CDR2: SGHRS, YFSETQ. The CDR3 here is CASSLWTIDGSSYNEQFF. CDR3 in DNA: TGCGCCAGCAGCTTGTGGACGATCGACGGGAGCTCCTACAATGAGCAGTTCTTC.

The rearrangement joins TRBV10-1 to TRBJ1-2; tentatively, D is TRBD1 (6 bases). The V end was cut by 11 bases, the J end by 4 bases, with 14 bases between. CDR3 length: 12 residues. Germline values: CDR1 WNHNN, CDR2 SYGVQD (reference sequence). The chain's CDR3 is CAGRTVFYGYTF. Here the CDR3 DNA reads TGCGCCGGCCGGACAGTTTTCTATGGCTACACCTTC.

The CDR3 nucleotides are TGTGCCTGGAGTGTGGGGCCTGTAATGAACACTGAAGCTTTCTTT. As protein: CAWSVGPVMNTEAFF. This sequence joins TRBV30 and TRBJ1-1; D is possibly TRBD1 (5 bases). Germline lookup yields CDR1 GTSNPN and CDR2 SVGIG (reference sequence). The CDR3 length is 15 residues. V lost 0 bases and J 0 bases, leaving 11 bases between the germline ends. The full variable domain, completed using reference TRBV30 and TRBJ1-1, is SQTIHQWPATLVQPVGSPLSLECTVEGTSNPNLYWYRQAAGRGLQLLFYSVGIGQISSEVPQNLSASRPQDRQFILSSKKLLLSDSGFYLCAWSVGPVMNTEAFFGQGTRLTVV.

The chain carries TRBV27 and TRBJ1-4; 10 bases align to TRBD1. The CDR3 has 15 residues. From germline, CDR1 is MNHEY and CDR2 SMNVEV (reference sequence). V was pared by 6 bases and J by 7 bases, with 8 bases of the junction left unmatched. In DNA form, the CDR3 reads TGTGCCAGCAGGGACAGGGGGTCGGGTTTTGAAAAACTGTTTTTT. Translation gives CASRDRGSGFEKLFF.

The CDR3 nucleotides are TGTGCCAGCAGTGAAGGAGTAGGACAGGGAGGAGCTCAGCCCCAGCATTTT. Its translation: CASSEGVGQGGAQPQHF. The V call is TRBV2, the J call TRBJ1-5, with 8 bases aligning to TRBD1. Unmatched junction bases numbered 11, after V lost 1 base and J lost 6 bases. This CDR3 is built from 17 residues. CDR1 and CDR2 from the germline V gene are SNHLY and FYNNEI.

V and J are TRBV30 and TRBJ1-1; TRBD1 aligns across 7 bases. This CDR3 spans 12 amino acids. V shed 3 bases and J 3 bases; nucleotides not matched to a gene: 1. Germline CDR1 is GTSNPN and CDR2 is SVGIG (reference sequence). This CDR3 reads CAWSRGDTEAFF. For the CDR3, the DNA is TGTGCCTGGAGCAGGGGGGACACTGAAGCTTTCTTT.

The chain carries TRBV20-1 and TRBJ2-3, with 11 bases identical to TRBD2. CDR3 length equals 17 residues. Germline-derived CDR1 and CDR2 are DFQATT and SNEGSKA (reference sequence). The J segment lost 6 bases and the V segment lost 6 bases, leaving 17 bases of the junction unmatched. CDR3 sequence (DNA): TGCAGTGCCAGTGTGTCAATAGCGGGAGGGCCATCGGATACGCAGTATTTT. Protein sequence: CSASVSIAGGPSDTQYF.

This chain joins TRBV20-1 and TRBJ1-6; D uncertain. The CDR3 length is 9 residues. The germline V gene has CDR1 DFQATT and CDR2 SNEGSKA (reference sequence). With 8 bases removed from V and 7 bases from J, the gap between germline ends came to 3 bases. CDR3 sequence: CSSNSPLHF. The CDR3 DNA follows: TGCAGTTCAAATTCACCCCTCCACTTT.

The CDR3 here is CSVGSSGRAGGGELFF. CDR3 coding DNA: TGCAGCGTCGGATCTAGCGGGAGGGCCGGCGGCGGGGAGCTGTTTTTT. The rearrangement links TRBV29-1 to TRBJ2-2; 12 bases map to TRBD2. The CDR3 is 16 residues long. Germline CDR1 is SQVTM and CDR2 is ANQGSEA. With V trimmed by 6 bases and J by 7 bases, 12 bases remained unmatched.